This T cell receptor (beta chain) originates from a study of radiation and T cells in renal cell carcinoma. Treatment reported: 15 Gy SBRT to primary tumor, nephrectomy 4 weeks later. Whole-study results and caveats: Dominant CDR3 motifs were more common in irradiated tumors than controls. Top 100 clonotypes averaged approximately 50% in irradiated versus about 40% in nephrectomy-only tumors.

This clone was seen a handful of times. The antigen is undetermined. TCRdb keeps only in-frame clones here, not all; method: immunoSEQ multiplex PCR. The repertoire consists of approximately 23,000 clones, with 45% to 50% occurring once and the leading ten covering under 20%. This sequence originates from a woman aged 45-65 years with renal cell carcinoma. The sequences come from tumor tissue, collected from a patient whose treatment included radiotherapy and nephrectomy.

In DNA, the CDR3 is TGTGCCAGCAGACAGGGGGCAACAGATACGCAGTATTTT. Amino acid sequence: CASRQGATDTQYF. The J gene is TRBJ2-3, the V gene TRBV5-4, with 9 bases aligning to TRBD1. The CDR3 is made up of 13 amino acids. Germline trimming cut 5 bases from V and 3 bases from J; bases unmatched to any gene: 1. Germline lookup yields CDR1 SGHNT and CDR2 YYREEE (reference sequence).